Below, 2 T cell receptor beta chains from the same sample are listed, as sequenced in a study of identical twins. TCRdb called the 5' RACE reads again in MiXCR, with one record for every CDR3 protein. The data hold about 660,000 distinct CDR3 sequences, with around 8.3% observed a single time. In addition, the sample was reused for a study of yellow fever vaccine responses in identical twins.

Sequencing was carried out using PBMCs. These receptors originate from a woman under 30 in good health.

The V gene is TRBV7-9, the J gene TRBJ2-1, with 8 positions matching TRBD2. The CDR3 has 16 residues. Germline V CDR1 and CDR2: SEHNR, FQNEAQ (reference sequence). The ends lost 5 bases at V and 1 base at J; junction bases unmatched: 7. The CDR3 DNA reads TGTGCCAGCAGCCCCCCTCGGGGGGGATCCTACAATGAGCAGTTCTTC. This sequence encodes CASSPPRGGSYNEQFF.

This clonotype was seen a few times. The chain uses TRBV20-1 and TRBJ2-1, with 11 bases matching TRBD2. CDR1 DFQATT and CDR2 SNEGSKA come from the germline V gene (reference sequence). This CDR3 region has 19 residues. V was pared by 0 bases and J by 2 bases, with 12 bases of the junction left unmatched. For the CDR3, the DNA is TGCAGTGCTAGAGATGCATCAGGGCTAGCGGGGGGCCCCTACAATGAGCAGTTCTTC. Protein: CSARDASGLAGGPYNEQFF.